These T cell receptor beta chains were read from a single sample in a study of blood T cell repertoires in COVID-19. The assay was immunoSEQ multiplex PCR, and TCRdb's table has in-frame clones only and misses some. This table has fewer than 400,000 clones, about 87% appearing once. Source material: PBMCs or T cells enriched from blood (not recorded which). The receptors here all came from a woman between 18 and 29 years old who had recovered from COVID-19. The CDR3 runs from the conserved cysteine through the conserved F or W. D genes are given only for firm matches. Some rows mark clone size as missing; the rest say once, few, many or name a class of expanded clone.

v_gene	abundance	d_gene	j_gene	CDR3aa	CDR3nt
TRBV28	-	-	TRBJ2-1	CASSLFLLPPKNEQFF	TGTGCCAGCAGTTTATTTTTGCTACCGCCTAAAAATGAGCAGTTCTTC
TRBV19	few	-	TRBJ2-7	CASSMQAGNSYEQYF	TGTGCCAGTAGTATGCAGGCAGGGAACTCCTACGAGCAGTACTTC
TRBV3-1/TRBV3-2	once	TRBD2	TRBJ2-3	CASSGAEREPDTQYF	TGTGCCAGCAGCGGCGCCGAGCGGGAGCCAGATACGCAGTATTTT
TRBV28	-	-	TRBJ2-3	CASTPQPPGLPYDTQYF	TGTGCCAGCACGCCTCAACCTCCGGGACTCCCCTACGATACGCAGTATTTT
TRBV20-1	-	-	TRBJ2-7	CSTRKQYF	TGCAGTACACGTAAGCAGTACTTC
TRBV5-4	once	TRBD1	TRBJ1-3	CASSLGDRGLDSGNTIYF	TGTGCCAGCAGCTTGGGGGACAGGGGTTTGGACTCTGGAAACACCATATATTTT
TRBV7-9	-	TRBD2	TRBJ2-4	CASSSLAGSNIQYF	TGTGCCAGCAGCTCTTTAGCGGGATCAAACATTCAGTACTTC
TRBV5-1	-	-	TRBJ2-1	CASSLDVGFNEQFF	TGCGCCAGCAGCTTGGATGTCGGGTTCAATGAGCAGTTCTTC
TRBV7-2	-	-	TRBJ1-2	CASSFGLNYGYTF	TGTGCCAGCAGCTTTGGGCTCAACTATGGCTACACCTTC
TRBV11-2	few	TRBD2	TRBJ2-5	CASSLVPSGPQETQYF	TGTGCCAGCAGCTTAGTACCTAGCGGGCCCCAAGAGACCCAGTACTTC
TRBV29-1	-	TRBD1	TRBJ2-1	CSVEPQAGGYNEQFF	TGCAGCGTTGAACCTCAAGCAGGGGGCTACAATGAGCAGTTCTTC